This T cell receptor (beta chain) was captured in a study of T cell responses to AZD1222 COVID-19 vaccine. The CDR3 spans 15 residues. Germline V gene lookup returns CDR1 LGHNA and CDR2 YSLEER. Trimming removed 2 bases from V and 2 bases from J, with 11 bases in between. Libraries were prepared by immunoSEQ multiplex PCR; TCRdb keeps only in-frame clonotypes and omits some of them. This sample yields 85,000 to 130,000 clones, of which 90% are seen a single time; roughly 8% belongs to the top ten. This TCR came from an adult who received the AZD1222 COVID-19 vaccine. The chain links TRBV4-3 to TRBJ2-3, with D perhaps matching TRBD2 (6 bases). Material: peripheral blood, obtained 28 days after the second AZD1222 dose. CDR3 loop: CASSQTGEVTDTQYF. Written as DNA, the CDR3 is TGCGCCAGCAGCCAAACCGGGGAGGTCACAGATACGCAGTATTTT.